Sequencing of this T cell receptor beta chain was carried out in a study of cytomegalovirus exposure and HLA in healthy donors. Comments on this clone: Its antigen remains unidentified.

Study results and caveats: Upon later analysis, TCR association rates were observed to vary by HLA locus, being highest for DRB1 and lowest for HLA-C. Reportedly, a later analysis found an Asian-associated ancestry cluster had fewer N-insertions than the roughly 700-donor mean.

Vbeta (60) and Jbeta (13) primers were used in the PCR. The table came from immunoSEQ multiplex PCR; TCRdb's copy has only in-frame clones and leaves some out. The sample has 200,000 to 250,000 clones; approximately 81% are singletons. This CDR3 spans 18 amino acids. Trimming left V 1 base short and J 1 base short, with 20 bases between. Germline V gives CDR1 LNHNV, CDR2 YYDKDF (reference sequence). The material sequenced was PBMCs. This sequence joins TRBV15 and TRBJ2-7; a weak D match, TRBD1 (6 bases). The sequence was obtained from a woman aged 60-75 years in good health and CMV-seropositive. The CDR3: CATSRGQGPNRGSYEQYF. DNA for the CDR3: TGTGCCACCAGCAGAGGCCAGGGGCCGAACCGGGGTTCCTACGAGCAGTACTTC.